This TCR beta chain stems from a study of blood T cell repertoires in COVID-19. Study at large: PBMCs, B-cell-depleted T cells, or T cells provided the cDNA or gDNA that made up the material.

The CDR3 runs to 16 residues. Deletions cut 4 bases from V and 0 bases from J, with 16 bases between. CDR1 and CDR2 (germline): LGHNA, YSLEER. As handled by the study authors: Estimation of nucleated cell counts was performed using reference gene primer amplification. Clones were sequenced by immunoSEQ multiplex PCR, and TCRdb holds only the in-frame ones, with some missing. From that table come the V and J calls and clone size; the DNA was used to work out D and trimming. The sample contains 250,000 to 400,000 clones, 75% to 90% of which appear only once. This study enrolled people aged 18 to 89 from under 25 US geographic areas. The recovered donors of Cohort 3 showed two negative PCRs, clearance, or symptom resolution.

This clonotype was sampled from a man between 60 and 75 years old who had recovered from COVID-19. The chain combines TRBV4-3 with TRBJ2-7; TRBD1 might be the D (5 bases). Sequenced material: PBMCs or T cells enriched from blood (not recorded which). The CDR3 reads CASSPSTGDSSYEQYF. In nucleotides, the CDR3 is TGCGCCAGCAGCCCTTCAACAGGCGACTCCTCCTACGAGCAGTACTTC.